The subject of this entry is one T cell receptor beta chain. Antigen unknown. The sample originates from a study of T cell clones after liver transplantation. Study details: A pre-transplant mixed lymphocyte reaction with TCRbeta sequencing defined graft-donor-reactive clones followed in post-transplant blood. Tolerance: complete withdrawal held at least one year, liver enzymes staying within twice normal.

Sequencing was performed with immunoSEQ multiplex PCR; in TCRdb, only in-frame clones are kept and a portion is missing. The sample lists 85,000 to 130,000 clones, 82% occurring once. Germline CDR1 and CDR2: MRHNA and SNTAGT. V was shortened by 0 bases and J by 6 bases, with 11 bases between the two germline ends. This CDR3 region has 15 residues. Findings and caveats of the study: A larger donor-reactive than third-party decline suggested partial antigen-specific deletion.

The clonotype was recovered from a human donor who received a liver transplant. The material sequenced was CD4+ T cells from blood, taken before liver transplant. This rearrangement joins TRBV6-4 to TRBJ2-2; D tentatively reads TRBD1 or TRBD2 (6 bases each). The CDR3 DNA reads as TGTGCCAGCAGTGACTCGGGGGGCAGCGCCGGGGAGCTGTTTTTT. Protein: CASSDSGGSAGELFF.